Each of the 15 T cell receptor beta chains below was sequenced from the same sample in a study of blood T cell repertoires in COVID-19. TCRdb's copy holds only in-frame clones and misses some; the assay was immunoSEQ multiplex PCR. The sample has some 140,000 clones, 70% to 85% seen once. Sequenced: peripheral blood. These receptor sequences come from a man aged 55 to 70 who had recovered from COVID-19.

The genes are TRBV28 and TRBJ2-6, with 10 bases aligning to TRBD1. This CDR3 is built from 15 residues. Trimming took 7 bases from V and 1 from J; bases not matched to a gene: 1. CDR1 and CDR2 from the germline V gene are MDHEN and SYDVKM. In DNA form, the CDR3 reads TGTGCCAGCAAGGGACAGGGGTCTGGGGCCAACGTCCTGACTTTC. Residues: CASKGQGSGANVLTF.

The rearrangement uses TRBV30 and TRBJ2-2; D perhaps matches TRBD2 (6 bases). This CDR3 is 18 amino acids long. V lost 2 bases, J lost 2 bases, and 21 bases lay in between. Germline CDR1 reads GTSNPN; CDR2 reads SVGIG (reference sequence). CDR3 DNA: TGTGCCTGGAGTCGCCACGTCCGCGGGAACCACAACACCGGGGAGCTGTTTTTT. Its protein product is CAWSRHVRGNHNTGELFF. The full variable domain, its missing parts supplied by reference TRBV30 and TRBJ2-2, is SQTIHQWPATLVQPVGSPLSLECTVEGTSNPNLYWYRQAAGRGLQLLFYSVGIGQISSEVPQNLSASRPQDRQFILSSKKLLLSDSGFYLCAWSRHVRGNHNTGELFFGEGSRLTVL.

V and J are TRBV18 and TRBJ1-6, with D hard to call. The germline V and J ends were trimmed by 4 bases and 6 bases, with 22 bases remaining between them. Per the germline V gene, CDR1 is KGHSH and CDR2 is LQKENI. The CDR3 has 18 amino acids. This chain's CDR3 is CASSRATGNSGFNSPLHF. The CDR3 DNA reads as TGTGCCAGCTCACGCGCAACCGGGAACTCGGGGTTTAATTCACCCCTCCACTTT. The full variable domain, its missing parts supplied by reference TRBV18 and TRBJ1-6, is NAGVMQNPRHLVRRRGQEARLRCSPMKGHSHVYWYRQLPEEGLKFMVYLQKENIIDESGMPKERFSAEFPKEGPSILRIQQVVRGDSAAYFCASSRATGNSGFNSPLHFGNGTRLTVT.

This clone came up once. This rearrangement joins TRBV7-2 to TRBJ2-2; possible D gene TRBD2, 6 bases. The CDR3 runs 15 residues. The V gene lost 1 base and the J gene lost 4 bases, with 10 bases spanning the gap. In germline, CDR1 is SGHTA, CDR2 FQGNSA. For the CDR3, the DNA is TGTGCCAGCAGCTTAGGCGGGGTCGCCACCGGGGAGCTGTTTTTT. This sequence encodes CASSLGGVATGELFF.

This clone appeared a single time. The rearrangement joins TRBV11-2 to TRBJ2-1; 8 positions match TRBD1. There are 13 residues in the CDR3. CDR1 and CDR2 (germline): SGHAT, FQNNGV. The trim removed 5 bases at V and 5 bases at J, leaving 2 bases unmatched. The CDR3 DNA is TGTGCCAGCAGCCTGGACAGGGACAATGAGCAGTTCTTC. It specifies CASSLDRDNEQFF.

This chain joins TRBV7-3 and TRBJ1-1; 11 bases are shared with TRBD1. Germline CDR1 SGHTA, CDR2 FQGTGA. The CDR3 has 14 residues. Trimming took 5 bases from V and 2 from J; bases not matched to a gene: 1. CDR3 in DNA: TGTGCCAGCAGCCGGACAGGGGGCAACACTGAAGCTTTCTTT. The encoded protein is CASSRTGGNTEAFF.

This rearrangement joins TRBV4-2 to TRBJ2-5, with 8 bases matching TRBD2. This CDR3 contains 14 residues. Germline-derived CDR1 and CDR2 are LGHNA and YNFKEQ. Germline trimming cut 4 bases from V and 2 bases from J; bases unmatched to any gene: 3. CDR3 residues: CASSRGGGQETQYF. The CDR3 nucleotides read TGTGCCAGCAGCCGGGGCGGGGGGCAAGAGACCCAGTACTTC.

The genes are TRBV6-2 or TRBV6-3 and TRBJ2-2; no clear D. The germline V and J ends were trimmed by 6 bases and 1 base, with 9 bases remaining between them. The germline V gene encodes CDR1 MNHEY and CDR2 SVGEGT. The CDR3 extends over 14 amino acids. CDR3 region: CASSRDMNTGELFF. CDR3 coding DNA: TGTGCCAGCAGCCGAGACATGAACACCGGGGAGCTGTTTTTT.

The rearrangement links TRBV28 to TRBJ2-7; 7 bases agree with TRBD2. Trimming at V came to 4 bases and at J to 4 bases, leaving 4 bases not matched to a gene. The CDR3 runs to 13 residues. In germline, CDR1 is MDHEN, CDR2 SYDVKM. The CDR3 DNA is TGTGCCAGCAGTTCCCGCGGGGGTTACGAGCAGTACTTC. This sequence encodes CASSSRGGYEQYF. Variable domain in full (rest from reference TRBV28 and TRBJ2-7): DVKVTQSSRYLVKRTGEKVFLECVQDMDHENMFWYRQDPGLGLRLIYFSYDVKMKEKGDIPEGYSVSREKKERFSLILESASTNQTSMYLCASSSRGGYEQYFGPGTRLTVT.

This clone has just one count. The chain joins TRBV9 to TRBJ2-2; 9 bases align to TRBD1. Germline CDR1 reads SGDLS; CDR2 reads YYNGEE. V trimming: 4 bases; J trimming: 3 bases; junction bases outside the gene matches: 4. CDR3 length: 15 amino acids. The CDR3 bases are TGTGCCAGCAGCCAACAGGGGGCTTACACCGGGGAGCTGTTTTTT. Translating gives CASSQQGAYTGELFF.

The chain uses TRBV6-1 and TRBJ2-1; D gene unclear. The V gene lost 2 bases and the J gene lost 9 bases, with 11 bases spanning the gap. This CDR3 is built from 13 residues. Germline assignment: CDR1 MNHNS and CDR2 SASEGT. The CDR3 here is CASSETVESEQFF. CDR3 coding DNA: TGTGCCAGCAGTGAAACGGTCGAGAGTGAGCAGTTCTTC.

V usage is TRBV9 and J usage is TRBJ2-3; 9 nucleotides line up with TRBD1. With 4 bases clipped from V and 5 bases from J, the junction kept 11 bases outside the gene matches. The V gene's germline CDR1 is SGDLS and CDR2 YYNGEE. The CDR3 length is 16 residues. The CDR3 bases are TGTGCCAGCAGCCCGAACACAGGGGGCGCGGGAGATACGCAGTATTTT. Its protein product is CASSPNTGGAGDTQYF.

The chain combines TRBV19 with TRBJ1-5; D is possibly TRBD1 (5 bases). Trimming cost V 1 base and J 4 bases, with 11 bases left between them. This CDR3 is 15 amino acids long. Germline V gene data show CDR1 as LNHDA and CDR2 as SQIVND (reference sequence). The CDR3 protein is CASSIVSGGNQPQHF. CDR3 bases: TGTGCCAGTAGTATAGTTTCGGGGGGGAATCAGCCCCAGCATTTT.

The chain has TRBV6-2 or TRBV6-3 and TRBJ2-7; possibly TRBD1 for D (5 bases). V was pared by 4 bases and J by 0 bases, with 7 bases between. Germline V CDR1 and CDR2: MNHEY, SVGEGT. The CDR3 covers 13 residues. CDR3 sequence reads: CASSSGHSYEQYF. The CDR3 DNA reads TGTGCCAGCAGTTCCGGACACTCCTACGAGCAGTACTTC.

The V gene is TRBV20-1, the J gene TRBJ2-7, with D tentatively TRBD2 (6 bases). CDR3 size: 14 residues. The V and J ends lost 3 bases and 2 bases respectively, with 14 bases between them. The germline CDR1 and CDR2 sequences are DFQATT and SNEGSKA (reference sequence). CDR3 in amino acids: CSASPAGRPYEQYF. Written as DNA, the CDR3 is TGCAGTGCTAGTCCTGCGGGACGGCCCTACGAGCAGTACTTC.